Listed below are T cell receptor beta chains from one sample, sequenced in a study of blood T cells in healthy people across ages. TCRdb reprocessed the 5' RACE reads via MiXCR and lists one record per CDR3 protein. The sample has 250,000 to 300,000 distinct CDR3 sequences, less than 30% seen once. Material for sequencing was blood. All receptors derive from a woman aged 70-85 years in good health. The CDR3 runs from the conserved cysteine through the conserved F or W. The order of the fields is clone size, V gene, D gene, J gene, CDR3 DNA, CDR3 protein. The D gene is left open where the match is weak. Size tells how often a clone was seen (once, few, many) or the class of an expanded clone, and some rows leave it out.

clone_size: -; v_call: TRBV7-2; d_call: TRBD2; j_call: TRBJ2-3; cdr3_nt: TGTGCCAGCAGCTCTGATGGACTAGCGGGCGATACGCAGTATTTT; cdr3_aa: CASSSDGLAGDTQYF
clone_size: -; v_call: TRBV7-2; d_call: -; j_call: TRBJ2-7; cdr3_nt: TGTGCCGGCAGCTTTCGGGGGGCGGAGTACGAGCAGTACTTC; cdr3_aa: CAGSFRGAEYEQYF
clone_size: -; v_call: TRBV5-1; d_call: TRBD1; j_call: TRBJ1-1; cdr3_nt: TGCGCCAGCAGCCCCGGGACAGGGGGTTTGACAGCTTTCTTT; cdr3_aa: CASSPGTGGLTAFF
clone_size: -; v_call: TRBV28; d_call: -; j_call: TRBJ2-7; cdr3_nt: TGTGCCAGCAGCCGAATGGGGGGCGGTCTCTCCGAGCAGTACTTC; cdr3_aa: CASSRMGGGLSEQYF
clone_size: -; v_call: TRBV7-9; d_call: TRBD2; j_call: TRBJ2-3; cdr3_nt: TGTGCCAGCAGCTCCACTTGGCGGGAGAAGGAAGATACGCAGTATTTT; cdr3_aa: CASSSTWREKEDTQYF
clone_size: few; v_call: TRBV2; d_call: TRBD2; j_call: TRBJ2-1; cdr3_nt: TGTGCCAGCACCTCGGGACTAGCGAGCAATGAGCAGTTCTTC; cdr3_aa: CASTSGLASNEQFF
clone_size: -; v_call: TRBV6-2/TRBV6-3; d_call: TRBD1; j_call: TRBJ1-6; cdr3_nt: TGTGCCAGCAACCCGACAGGGAAGGGTTCACCCCTCCACTTT; cdr3_aa: CASNPTGKGSPLHF
clone_size: few; v_call: TRBV12-3/TRBV12-4; d_call: -; j_call: TRBJ2-7; cdr3_nt: TGTGCCAGCAGCGGTAACAGAAACTACGAGCAGTACTTC; cdr3_aa: CASSGNRNYEQYF
clone_size: few; v_call: TRBV5-1; d_call: TRBD2; j_call: TRBJ2-3; cdr3_nt: TGCGCCAGCAGCTTGGGCCCGACTAGCGGGATAGATGCGCAGTATTTT; cdr3_aa: CASSLGPTSGIDAQYF
clone_size: -; v_call: TRBV15; d_call: -; j_call: TRBJ1-2; cdr3_nt: TGTGCCACCAGCAGAGATGCGGTGACAGGCCGAGTCGGCTACACCTTC; cdr3_aa: CATSRDAVTGRVGYTF
clone_size: -; v_call: TRBV20-1; d_call: TRBD1; j_call: TRBJ2-1; cdr3_nt: TGCAGTGCCGCTTCCGGGACAGTCCACAATGAGCAGTTCTTC; cdr3_aa: CSAASGTVHNEQFF
clone_size: many; v_call: TRBV3-1; d_call: -; j_call: TRBJ2-5; cdr3_nt: TGTGCCAGCAGCCAAAAAGAGACCCAGTACTTC; cdr3_aa: CASSQKETQYF
clone_size: -; v_call: TRBV5-1; d_call: TRBD1; j_call: TRBJ2-4; cdr3_nt: TGCGCCAGCAGCCACGGGACAGGGGTTGAGGGGACGAGCATTCAGTACTTC; cdr3_aa: CASSHGTGVEGTSIQYF
clone_size: -; v_call: TRBV4-2; d_call: TRBD2; j_call: TRBJ2-1; cdr3_nt: TGTGCCAGCAGCCAAGCCTCCGGGACTAGTGTGGGGAATGAGCAGTTCTTC; cdr3_aa: CASSQASGTSVGNEQFF
clone_size: few; v_call: TRBV7-3; d_call: TRBD2; j_call: TRBJ2-5; cdr3_nt: TGTGCCAGCAGCTTAACGGGAGGGTTCTTGGAGACCCAGTACTTC; cdr3_aa: CASSLTGGFLETQYF
clone_size: -; v_call: TRBV29-1; d_call: TRBD2; j_call: TRBJ2-3; cdr3_nt: TGCAGCGGTGGGACTAGCGGGACCCCCACAGATACGCAGTATTTT; cdr3_aa: CSGGTSGTPTDTQYF
clone_size: -; v_call: TRBV20-1; d_call: -; j_call: TRBJ2-7; cdr3_nt: TGCAGTGCTAGAGATCGGGTCCAGGCCGGGAACTACGAGCAGTACTTC; cdr3_aa: CSARDRVQAGNYEQYF
clone_size: -; v_call: TRBV10-2; d_call: TRBD1; j_call: TRBJ2-1; cdr3_nt: TGCGCCAGCCAAGGGCAGGGGGCGCATAATGAGCAGTTCTTC; cdr3_aa: CASQGQGAHNEQFF
clone_size: once; v_call: TRBV12-3/TRBV12-4; d_call: -; j_call: TRBJ1-1; cdr3_nt: TGTGCCAGCAGTTTAAACAGGGCCACTGAAGCTTTCTTT; cdr3_aa: CASSLNRATEAFF
clone_size: many; v_call: TRBV28; d_call: -; j_call: TRBJ1-1; cdr3_nt: TGTGCCAGTACCGGGACGGGTCTCGGCGTGTACACTGAAGCTTTCTTT; cdr3_aa: CASTGTGLGVYTEAFF
clone_size: -; v_call: TRBV20-1; d_call: -; j_call: TRBJ2-3; cdr3_nt: TGCAGTGCTATGGGAGCGGGGCAGGGGAGTCCCTACACAGATACGCAGTATTTT; cdr3_aa: CSAMGAGQGSPYTDTQYF
clone_size: few; v_call: TRBV12-3/TRBV12-4; d_call: -; j_call: TRBJ2-5; cdr3_nt: TGTGCCAGCAGTTTAAAGGGGTCGAAGGGGACCCAGTACTTC; cdr3_aa: CASSLKGSKGTQYF
clone_size: -; v_call: TRBV12-3/TRBV12-4; d_call: -; j_call: TRBJ2-4; cdr3_nt: TGTGCCAGCAGTGAGCCCGGGGGGCATGGCATTCAGTACTTC; cdr3_aa: CASSEPGGHGIQYF
clone_size: -; v_call: TRBV3-1; d_call: TRBD1; j_call: TRBJ1-4; cdr3_nt: TGTGCCAGCAGCCTCTCCGCCGGGACAGGGACCGAAAAACTGTTTTTT; cdr3_aa: CASSLSAGTGTEKLFF
clone_size: -; v_call: TRBV12-3/TRBV12-4; d_call: -; j_call: TRBJ2-1; cdr3_nt: TGTGCCAGCAGTGGACAGTATTATGAGCAGTTCTTC; cdr3_aa: CASSGQYYEQFF
clone_size: few; v_call: TRBV27; d_call: TRBD1; j_call: TRBJ1-2; cdr3_nt: TGTGCCAGCAGTTTAAGAGGTGGGGACAGGGGATACTATGGCTACACCTTC; cdr3_aa: CASSLRGGDRGYYGYTF
clone_size: few; v_call: TRBV25-1; d_call: -; j_call: TRBJ2-2; cdr3_nt: TGTGCCAGCAGCCGACAGGTTAACACCGGGGAGCTGTTTTTT; cdr3_aa: CASSRQVNTGELFF
clone_size: few; v_call: TRBV20-1; d_call: TRBD2; j_call: TRBJ2-3; cdr3_nt: TGCAGTGCTGCTCGGACTAGCGGGAGTTCACATACGCAGTATTTT; cdr3_aa: CSAARTSGSSHTQYF
clone_size: few; v_call: TRBV9; d_call: -; j_call: TRBJ2-5; cdr3_nt: TGTGCCAGCAGCGACCCACAGGGTATGTACTTC; cdr3_aa: CASSDPQGMYF
clone_size: -; v_call: TRBV10-3; d_call: -; j_call: TRBJ1-5; cdr3_nt: TGTGCCATCAGCGGCGGCGGGGGGAATCAGCCCCAGCATTTT; cdr3_aa: CAISGGGGNQPQHF
clone_size: many; v_call: TRBV7-9; d_call: -; j_call: TRBJ2-3; cdr3_nt: TGTGCCAGCAGCTTATCTATGGGGCCAGAGTACACAGATACGCAGTATTTT; cdr3_aa: CASSLSMGPEYTDTQYF
clone_size: few; v_call: TRBV29-1; d_call: TRBD2; j_call: TRBJ2-7; cdr3_nt: TGCAGCGTTGTTAAGGCTAGCGGGGGGTCGGAGCAGTACTTC; cdr3_aa: CSVVKASGGSEQYF
clone_size: -; v_call: TRBV29-1; d_call: TRBD1; j_call: TRBJ1-2; cdr3_nt: TGCAGCGTTGAATTCGGTGGACAGGGGCCCCTCTATGGCTACACCTTC; cdr3_aa: CSVEFGGQGPLYGYTF
clone_size: -; v_call: TRBV6-1; d_call: -; j_call: TRBJ1-3; cdr3_nt: TGTGCCAGCAGAGAAAGGGGCTCTGGAAACACCATATATTTT; cdr3_aa: CASRERGSGNTIYF
clone_size: few; v_call: TRBV7-9; d_call: -; j_call: TRBJ2-3; cdr3_nt: TGTGCCAGCAGCCAAAGAATTGGCACAGATACGCAGTATTTT; cdr3_aa: CASSQRIGTDTQYF
clone_size: few; v_call: TRBV7-2; d_call: -; j_call: TRBJ2-1; cdr3_nt: TGTGCCAGCAGCTTAACCAGCACCTACAATGAGCAGTTCTTC; cdr3_aa: CASSLTSTYNEQFF
clone_size: few; v_call: TRBV25-1; d_call: -; j_call: TRBJ2-7; cdr3_nt: TGTGCCAGCAGTAGGGATTCCCTGTACGAGCAGTACTTC; cdr3_aa: CASSRDSLYEQYF
clone_size: few; v_call: TRBV29-1; d_call: TRBD2; j_call: TRBJ2-1; cdr3_nt: TGCAGCGTGGGGGGACTAGCGGGAGTGGGTGAGCAGTTCTTC; cdr3_aa: CSVGGLAGVGEQFF
clone_size: -; v_call: TRBV12-3/TRBV12-4; d_call: TRBD2; j_call: TRBJ2-7; cdr3_nt: TGTGCCAGCAGTCCGAGCGGGAGGCCGCTGGACGAGCAGTACTTC; cdr3_aa: CASSPSGRPLDEQYF
clone_size: few; v_call: TRBV29-1; d_call: TRBD2; j_call: TRBJ2-1; cdr3_nt: TGCAGCGTTGAAGGGACTAGCGGCGCCTACAATGAGCAGTTCTTC; cdr3_aa: CSVEGTSGAYNEQFF
clone_size: -; v_call: TRBV5-6; d_call: -; j_call: TRBJ2-2; cdr3_nt: TGTGCCAGCAAGGTTTCCGCGAACACCGGGGAGCTGTTTTTT; cdr3_aa: CASKVSANTGELFF
clone_size: once; v_call: TRBV25-1; d_call: -; j_call: TRBJ2-1; cdr3_nt: TGTGCCAGCAGCAAACTCGGGAACACCTACAATGAGCAGTTCTTC; cdr3_aa: CASSKLGNTYNEQFF
clone_size: -; v_call: TRBV20-1; d_call: -; j_call: TRBJ2-1; cdr3_nt: TGCAGTGCTGCGACTGGGAATGAGGAGCAGTTCTTC; cdr3_aa: CSAATGNEEQFF
clone_size: few; v_call: TRBV12-3/TRBV12-4; d_call: TRBD1; j_call: TRBJ1-2; cdr3_nt: TGTGCCAGCACCCAACTGTCTGGACAGGGCCCGAACTATGGCTACACTTTC; cdr3_aa: CASTQLSGQGPNYGYTF
clone_size: few; v_call: TRBV29-1; d_call: -; j_call: TRBJ1-2; cdr3_nt: TGCAGCGTTGTTCGTCAGGAGGAGAACTATGGCTACACCTTC; cdr3_aa: CSVVRQEENYGYTF
clone_size: -; v_call: TRBV5-1; d_call: -; j_call: TRBJ2-1; cdr3_nt: TGCGCCAGCAGTTACCTGACCTCCTACAATGAGCAGTTCTTC; cdr3_aa: CASSYLTSYNEQFF
clone_size: -; v_call: TRBV5-5; d_call: -; j_call: TRBJ2-7; cdr3_nt: TGTGCCAGCAGGAAGTGGGGGACGAGCTCCTACGAGCAGTACTTC; cdr3_aa: CASRKWGTSSYEQYF
clone_size: few; v_call: TRBV5-1; d_call: TRBD1; j_call: TRBJ1-1; cdr3_nt: TGCGCCAGCAGTGGAGACAGGGTCGGGTCTGAAGCTTTCTTT; cdr3_aa: CASSGDRVGSEAFF
clone_size: many; v_call: TRBV20-1; d_call: TRBD1; j_call: TRBJ2-7; cdr3_nt: TGCAGTGCTAGCGGAACAGGGGGCGTCTACGAGCAGTACTTC; cdr3_aa: CSASGTGGVYEQYF
clone_size: few; v_call: TRBV20-1; d_call: TRBD2; j_call: TRBJ2-2; cdr3_nt: TGCAGTGCTAGAGATGCCGGGACTAGCGGGCCCTACACCGGGGAGCTGTTTTTT; cdr3_aa: CSARDAGTSGPYTGELFF
clone_size: few; v_call: TRBV19; d_call: TRBD2; j_call: TRBJ2-1; cdr3_nt: TGTGCCAGTAGTCCCCTGGGACTAATAAATGAGCAGTTCTTC; cdr3_aa: CASSPLGLINEQFF
clone_size: once; v_call: TRBV21-1; d_call: -; j_call: TRBJ2-3; cdr3_nt: TGTGCCAGCAGCAGCAACTTAGCGGGAGTGGCAGATACGCAGTATTTT; cdr3_aa: CASSSNLAGVADTQYF
clone_size: -; v_call: TRBV7-9; d_call: TRBD1; j_call: TRBJ1-4; cdr3_nt: TGTGCCAGCAGCTTAAAGGGGGCTGGCACTAATGAAAAACTGTTTTTT; cdr3_aa: CASSLKGAGTNEKLFF
clone_size: -; v_call: TRBV6-5; d_call: -; j_call: TRBJ2-7; cdr3_nt: TGTGCCAGCAGCCGGGACGCCGCCTACGAGCAGTACTTC; cdr3_aa: CASSRDAAYEQYF